This record covers a single T cell receptor beta chain. The source of the sample is a study of blood T cell repertoires in COVID-19. The wider study: Some COVID-19 samples were acute and others convalescent; all came from the United States, Italy and Spain.

Original processing methods: How many nucleated cells were present was estimated from reference gene primer amplification. Method: immunoSEQ multiplex PCR; TCRdb's copy keeps in-frame clones and lacks some. The V and J calls and clone size come from that table; D and trimming were worked out from the DNA. The sample contains about 270,000 clones, just under 90% of which appear only once. In terms of age and location, participants ranged from roughly 18 to 90 years and lived in under 30 US areas. Researchers sorted participants into cohorts using their self-reported clinical history. J was trimmed by 8 bases and V by 6 bases; bases with no gene match: 9. The CDR3 consists of 15 residues. CDR1 MDHEN and CDR2 SYDVKM come from the germline V gene.

The genes are TRBV28 and TRBJ1-4; TRBD1 matches at 10 bases. Sequenced material: PBMCs or T cells enriched from blood (not recorded which). The TCR sequence derives from a young woman with acute COVID-19. CDR3 amino acids: CASRTGTGDREKLFF. The CDR3 nucleotides read TGTGCCAGCAGGACCGGGACAGGGGATAGGGAAAAACTGTTTTTT.